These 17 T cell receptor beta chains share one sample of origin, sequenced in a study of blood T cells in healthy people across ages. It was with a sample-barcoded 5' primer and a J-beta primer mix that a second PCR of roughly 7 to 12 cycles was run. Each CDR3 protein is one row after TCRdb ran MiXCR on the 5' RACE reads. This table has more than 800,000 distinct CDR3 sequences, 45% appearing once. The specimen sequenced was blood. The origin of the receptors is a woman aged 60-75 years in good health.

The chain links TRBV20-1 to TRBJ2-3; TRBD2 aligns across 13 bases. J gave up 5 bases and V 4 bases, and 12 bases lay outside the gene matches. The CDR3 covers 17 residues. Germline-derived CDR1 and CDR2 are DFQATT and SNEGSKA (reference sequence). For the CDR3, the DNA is TGCAGTGCTACCGTTTGGGGGACTAGCGGGATTCAAGATACGCAGTATTTT. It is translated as CSATVWGTSGIQDTQYF.

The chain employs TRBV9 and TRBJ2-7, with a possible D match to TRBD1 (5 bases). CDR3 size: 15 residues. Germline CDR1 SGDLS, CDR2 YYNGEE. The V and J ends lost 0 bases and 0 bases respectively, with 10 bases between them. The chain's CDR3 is CASSVGGGYSYEQYF. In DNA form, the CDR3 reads TGTGCCAGCAGCGTAGGGGGCGGATACTCCTACGAGCAGTACTTC. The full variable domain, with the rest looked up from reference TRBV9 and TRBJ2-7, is DSGVTQTPKHLITATGQRVTLRCSPRSGDLSVYWYQQSLDQGLQFLIQYYNGEERAKGNILERFSAQQFPDLHSELNLSSLELGDSALYFCASSVGGGYSYEQYFGPGTRLTVT.

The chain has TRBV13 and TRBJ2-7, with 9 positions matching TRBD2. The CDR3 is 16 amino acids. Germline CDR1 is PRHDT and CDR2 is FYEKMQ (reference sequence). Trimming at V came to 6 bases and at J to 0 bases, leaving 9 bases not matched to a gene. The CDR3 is CASSEGTSGSSYEQYF. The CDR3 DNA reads TGTGCCAGCAGTGAGGGAACTAGCGGGTCCTCCTACGAGCAGTACTTC.

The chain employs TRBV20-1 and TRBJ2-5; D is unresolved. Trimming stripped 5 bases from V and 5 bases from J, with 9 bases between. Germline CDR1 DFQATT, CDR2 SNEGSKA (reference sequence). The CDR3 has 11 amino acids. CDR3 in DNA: TGCAGTGCTCGGATAGGGGAGACCCAGTACTTC. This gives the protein CSARIGETQYF.

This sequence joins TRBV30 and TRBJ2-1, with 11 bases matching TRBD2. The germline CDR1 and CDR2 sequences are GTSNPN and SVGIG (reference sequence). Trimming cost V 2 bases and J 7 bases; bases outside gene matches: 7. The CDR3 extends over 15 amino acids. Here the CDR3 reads CAWSLGTSGLNEQFF. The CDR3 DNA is TGTGCCTGGAGTCTCGGGACTAGCGGCTTAAATGAGCAGTTCTTC.

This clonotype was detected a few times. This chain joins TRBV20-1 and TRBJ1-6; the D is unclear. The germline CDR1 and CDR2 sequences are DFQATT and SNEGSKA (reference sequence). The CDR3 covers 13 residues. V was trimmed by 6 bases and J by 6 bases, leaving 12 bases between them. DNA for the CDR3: TGCAGTGCCCTGGACGTGGTTAATTCACCCCTCCACTTT. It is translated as CSALDVVNSPLHF.

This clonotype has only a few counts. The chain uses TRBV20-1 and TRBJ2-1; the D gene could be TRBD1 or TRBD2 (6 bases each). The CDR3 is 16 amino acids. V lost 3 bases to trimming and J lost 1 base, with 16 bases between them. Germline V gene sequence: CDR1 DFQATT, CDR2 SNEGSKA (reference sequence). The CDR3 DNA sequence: TGCAGTGCTAGGGGTGCGCGGGACAAATCCTACAATGAGCAGTTCTTC. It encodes CSARGARDKSYNEQFF.

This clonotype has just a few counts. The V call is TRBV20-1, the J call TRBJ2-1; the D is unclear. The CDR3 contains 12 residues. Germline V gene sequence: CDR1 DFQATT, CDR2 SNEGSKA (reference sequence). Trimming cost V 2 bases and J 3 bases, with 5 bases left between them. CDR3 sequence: CSARSFYNEQFF. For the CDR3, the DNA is TGCAGTGCTAGATCCTTCTACAATGAGCAGTTCTTC.

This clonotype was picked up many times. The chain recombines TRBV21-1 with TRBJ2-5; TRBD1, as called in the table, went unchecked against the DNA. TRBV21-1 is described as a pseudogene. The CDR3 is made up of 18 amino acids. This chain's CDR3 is CASSKVRGQARGKETQYF. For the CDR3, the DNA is TGTGCCAGCAGCAAAGTTAGGGGACAGGCACGCGGGAAAGAGACCCAGTACTTC.

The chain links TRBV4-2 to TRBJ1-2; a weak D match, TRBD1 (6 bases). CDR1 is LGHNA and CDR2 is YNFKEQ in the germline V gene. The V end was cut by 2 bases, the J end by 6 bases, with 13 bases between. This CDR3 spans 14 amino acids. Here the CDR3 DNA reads TGTGCCAGCAGCCAATCCGGGACACAGGATGGCTACACCTTC. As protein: CASSQSGTQDGYTF.

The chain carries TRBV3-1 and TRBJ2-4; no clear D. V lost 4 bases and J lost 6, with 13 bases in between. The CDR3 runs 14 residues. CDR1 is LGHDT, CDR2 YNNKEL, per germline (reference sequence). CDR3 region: CASSPALGGNIQYF. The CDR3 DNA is TGTGCCAGCAGCCCAGCCTTGGGTGGAAACATTCAGTACTTC.

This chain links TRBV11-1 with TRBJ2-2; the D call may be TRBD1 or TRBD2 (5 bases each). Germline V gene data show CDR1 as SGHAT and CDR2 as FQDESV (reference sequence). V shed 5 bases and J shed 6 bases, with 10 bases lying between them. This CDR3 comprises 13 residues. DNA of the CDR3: TGTGCCAGCAGCCTCAGGGAGTCCGGGGAGCTGTTTTTT. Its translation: CASSLRESGELFF.

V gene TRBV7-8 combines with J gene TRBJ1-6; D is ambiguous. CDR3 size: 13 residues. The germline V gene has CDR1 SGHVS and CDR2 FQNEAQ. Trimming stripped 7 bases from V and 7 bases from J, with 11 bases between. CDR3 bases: TGTGCCAGCATGCCGGGAGCAAATTCACCCCTCCACTTT. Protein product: CASMPGANSPLHF.

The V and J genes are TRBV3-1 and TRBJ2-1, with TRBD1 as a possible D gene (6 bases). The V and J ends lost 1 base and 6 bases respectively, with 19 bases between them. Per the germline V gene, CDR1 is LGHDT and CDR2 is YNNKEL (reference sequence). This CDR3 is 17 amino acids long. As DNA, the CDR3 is TGTGCCAGCAGCCAAGGTTGGGCAGTGGACAGAGCCAATGAGCAGTTCTTC. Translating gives CASSQGWAVDRANEQFF.

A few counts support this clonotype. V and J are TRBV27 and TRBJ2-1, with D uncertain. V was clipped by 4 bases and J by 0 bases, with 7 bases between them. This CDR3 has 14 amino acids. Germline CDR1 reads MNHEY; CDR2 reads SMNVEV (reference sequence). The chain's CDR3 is CASSYMSSYNEQFF. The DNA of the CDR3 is TGTGCCAGCAGTTATATGAGCTCCTACAATGAGCAGTTCTTC.

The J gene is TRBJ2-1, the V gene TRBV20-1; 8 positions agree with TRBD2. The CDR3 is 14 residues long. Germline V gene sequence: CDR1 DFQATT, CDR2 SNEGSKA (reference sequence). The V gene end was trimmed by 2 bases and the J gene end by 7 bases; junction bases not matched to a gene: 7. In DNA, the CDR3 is TGCAGTGCTAGACTCGGGGGGGGCCCAAATGAGCAGTTCTTC. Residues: CSARLGGGPNEQFF.

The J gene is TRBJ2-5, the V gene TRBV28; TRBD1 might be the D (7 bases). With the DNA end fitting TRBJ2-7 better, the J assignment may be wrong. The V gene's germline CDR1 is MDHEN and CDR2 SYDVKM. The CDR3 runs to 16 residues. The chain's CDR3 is CASSFGRAGQIYEQYF. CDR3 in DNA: TGTGCCAGCAGTTTCGGCCGTGCGGGACAGATCTACGAGCAGTACTTC.